Below, 22 T cell receptor beta chains from the same sample are listed, as sequenced in a study of glioma-infiltrating T cells after dendritic cell vaccination. Sequencing used immunoSEQ multiplex PCR; TCRdb keeps in-frame clones, though not all of them. The table includes approximately 22,000 clones, more than 65% detected once. The source was blood, collected before dendritic cell vaccination. The receptors here all came from a human donor with glioblastoma.

The chain employs TRBV19 and TRBJ1-2; 8 bases map to TRBD1. The J segment lost 1 base and the V segment lost 5 bases, leaving 6 bases of the junction unmatched. This CDR3 spans 15 amino acids. Germline lookup yields CDR1 LNHDA and CDR2 SQIVND (reference sequence). The CDR3 nucleotides read TGTGCCAGTAGTCTCCAGGGGGCGGGTAACTATGGCTACACCTTC. This translates into CASSLQGAGNYGYTF.

The CDR3 DNA follows: TGTGCCAGCAGTAAGATTCCTATCTACGAGCAGTACTTC. This translates into CASSKIPIYEQYF. V and J are TRBV28 and TRBJ2-7; the D is unclear. CDR1 and CDR2 (germline): MDHEN, SYDVKM. V was clipped by 5 bases and J by 3 bases, with 11 bases between them. CDR3 length equals 13 residues.

The chain is built from TRBV5-6 and TRBJ2-1; 9 positions match TRBD1. With 0 bases clipped from V and 8 bases from J, the junction kept 9 bases outside the gene matches. The CDR3 is made up of 16 amino acids. The germline CDR1 and CDR2 sequences are SGHDT and YYEEEE. The CDR3 bases are TGTGCCAGCAGCTTGGGGTCCGGGACAGGGAAAGATGAGCAGTTCTTC. It yields the protein CASSLGSGTGKDEQFF. Filled out from reference TRBV5-6 and TRBJ2-1, the complete variable domain reads DAGVTQSPTHLIKTRGQQVTLRCSPKSGHDTVSWYQQALGQGPQFIFQYYEEEERQRGNFPDRFSGHQFPNYSSELNVNALLLGDSALYLCASSLGSGTGKDEQFFGPGTRLTVL.

This clone was seen a handful of times. The chain employs TRBV5-5 and TRBJ1-2; TRBD1 might be the D (6 bases). The CDR3 runs 13 residues. Germline CDR1 reads SGHKS; CDR2 reads YYEKEE (reference sequence). V was cut by 2 bases and J by 2 bases, with 7 bases left in between. In nucleotides, the CDR3 is TGTGCCAGCAGCTTACAGGGAAACTATGGCTACACCTTC. Its protein is CASSLQGNYGYTF.

The J gene is TRBJ2-6, the V gene TRBV9, with TRBD2 as a possible D gene (5 bases). Germline V gene data show CDR1 as SGDLS and CDR2 as YYNGEE. This CDR3 comprises 16 residues. Deletions cut 4 bases from V and 2 bases from J, with 13 bases between. The CDR3 nucleotides are TGTGCCAGCAGCACACCTCGGGGAGCTGGGGCCAACGTCCTGACTTTC. Its protein is CASSTPRGAGANVLTF.

This clone was seen just once. V usage is TRBV7-9 and J usage is TRBJ2-7; the match to TRBD1 covers 7 bases. The germline V gene encodes CDR1 SEHNR and CDR2 FQNEAQ (reference sequence). The CDR3 is 15 amino acids. Unmatched junction bases numbered 11, after V lost 5 bases and J lost 4 bases. The CDR3 protein is CASSARQGNLYEQYF. The CDR3 DNA follows: TGTGCCAGCAGCGCGCGACAGGGTAACCTTTACGAGCAGTACTTC.

The chain links TRBV5-4 to TRBJ1-3, with TRBD1 identical over 10 bases. Germline values: CDR1 SGHNT, CDR2 YYREEE (reference sequence). Losses at the gene ends were 4 bases for V and 4 bases for J; bases not matched to a gene: 8. The CDR3 totals 16 residues. CDR3 loop: CASSLTGTGAGNTIYF. CDR3 nucleotide sequence: TGTGCCAGCAGCCTGACTGGGACAGGGGCAGGAAACACCATATATTTT.

V and J are TRBV5-4 and TRBJ2-1; 7 bases map to TRBD2. V dropped 4 bases and J dropped 6; count of bases not matched to a gene: 10. CDR3 length: 15 amino acids. From germline, CDR1 is SGHNT and CDR2 YYREEE (reference sequence). The CDR3 protein is CASSAGLVEGNEQFF. For the CDR3, the DNA is TGTGCCAGCAGCGCCGGACTAGTTGAGGGCAATGAGCAGTTCTTC.

The chain links TRBV6-6 to TRBJ1-1, with D tentatively TRBD1 (6 bases). Germline V gene data show CDR1 as MNHNY and CDR2 as SVGAGI (reference sequence). There are 15 residues in the CDR3. With 6 bases removed from V and 0 bases from J, the gap between germline ends came to 14 bases. For the CDR3, the DNA is TGTGCCAGCAGACCAGGGGAGGGGGTGAACACTGAAGCTTTCTTT. Residues: CASRPGEGVNTEAFF.

V gene TRBV5-1 combines with J gene TRBJ2-3; tentatively, D is TRBD1 (5 bases). The CDR3 is 18 amino acids. The germline V and J ends were trimmed by 4 bases and 4 bases, with 25 bases remaining between them. The germline gives CDR1 SGHRS, CDR2 YFSETQ. CDR3 in amino acids: CASSSDGQGTFSSDTQYF. Written as DNA, the CDR3 is TGCGCCAGCAGCAGCGATGGACAAGGAACATTCTCTTCAGATACGCAGTATTTT.

This chain uses TRBV7-2 with TRBJ1-2; TRBD1 aligns across 11 bases. The V gene end was trimmed by 1 base and the J gene end by 7 bases; junction bases not matched to a gene: 5. CDR3 length equals 15 residues. CDR1 is SGHTA and CDR2 is FQGNSA in the germline V gene. The DNA for the CDR3 is TGTGCCAGCAGCTTAGAAGTTGGGACAGGGGGTGGCTACACCTTC. This translates into CASSLEVGTGGGYTF. The whole variable domain, filled in from reference TRBV7-2 and TRBJ1-2, reads GAGVSQSPSNKVTEKGKDVELRCDPISGHTALYWYRQSLGQGLEFLIYFQGNSAPDKSGLPSDRFSAERTGGSVSTLTIQRTQQEDSAVYLCASSLEVGTGGGYTFGSGTRLTVV.

The chain combines TRBV4-2 with TRBJ2-5, with a tentative D call TRBD2 (5 bases). Germline CDR1 reads LGHNA; CDR2 reads YNFKEQ. The CDR3 runs to 15 residues. V was cut by 3 bases and J by 2 bases, with 13 bases left in between. CDR3 coding DNA: TGTGCCAGCAGCCAGGCACGGGGTGGACAAGAGACCCAGTACTTC. It translates to CASSQARGGQETQYF.

The chain links TRBV7-2 to TRBJ2-5, with D maybe TRBD1 (6 bases). The germline CDR1 and CDR2 sequences are SGHTA and FQGNSA. The CDR3 runs 14 residues. The V end was cut by 2 bases, the J end by 4 bases, with 11 bases between. CDR3 residues: CASSLIRGRETQYF. For the CDR3, the DNA is TGTGCCAGCAGCTTAATCAGGGGAAGAGAGACCCAGTACTTC.

V usage is TRBV29-1 and J usage is TRBJ2-3, with TRBD2 as a possible D gene (5 bases). CDR1 is SQVTM and CDR2 is ANQGSEA in the germline V gene. This CDR3 is 15 amino acids long. V was trimmed by 7 bases and J by 0 bases, leaving 17 bases between them. The CDR3: CSAGLSTVSTDTQYF. CDR3 in DNA: TGCAGCGCCGGACTCTCCACAGTAAGCACAGATACGCAGTATTTT.

The chain recombines TRBV28 with TRBJ1-2, with a tentative D call TRBD1 (5 bases). V was trimmed by 5 bases and J by 8 bases, leaving 24 bases between them. This CDR3 has 16 residues. CDR1 is MDHEN and CDR2 is SYDVKM in the germline V gene. In nucleotides, the CDR3 is TGTGCCAGCAGTCAACTAGCCCCTGGGCTCGGGGACGGCTACACCTTC. Its protein is CASSQLAPGLGDGYTF.

To note about this clone: One end of the junction does not line up with germline, which may come from a read error. The same CDR3 is also encoded by other DNA sequences in this sample. The rearrangement links TRBV6-1 to TRBJ1-5; D gene unclear. Germline CDR1 MNHNS, CDR2 SASEGT. The CDR3 extends over 15 amino acids. This chain's CDR3 is CASSEYLEGGQPQHF. For the CDR3, the DNA is TGTGCCAGCAGTGAGTATCTTGAGGGAGGTCAGCCTCAGCATTTT.

The chain links TRBV5-1 to TRBJ1-4; weak D call: TRBD1 (5 bases). The germline V and J ends were trimmed by 0 bases and 7 bases, with 13 bases remaining between them. The CDR3 runs to 15 residues. Germline CDR1 is SGHRS and CDR2 is YFSETQ. The CDR3 region is CASSLAVGLGEKLFF. The CDR3 DNA follows: TGCGCCAGCAGCTTGGCCGTGGGACTGGGTGAAAAACTGTTTTTT.

V usage is TRBV6-5 and J usage is TRBJ2-3, with a weak D call TRBD1 (7 bases). This CDR3 contains 12 residues. The V end was cut by 11 bases, the J end by 1 base, with 10 bases between. Germline V CDR1 and CDR2: MNHEY, SVGAGI. Here the CDR3 DNA reads TGTGCCGCCAGGGGGGGCACAGATACGCAGTATTTT. This gives the protein CAARGGTDTQYF.

The chain joins TRBV19 to TRBJ1-3, with D unresolved. Germline V gives CDR1 LNHDA, CDR2 SQIVND (reference sequence). There are 13 residues in the CDR3. The V end was cut by 6 bases, the J end by 0 bases, with 6 bases between. CDR3 DNA: TGTGCCAGTAGAATACTCTCTGGAAACACCATATATTTT. This sequence encodes CASRILSGNTIYF.

This clone has a handful of counts. This chain uses TRBV6-5 with TRBJ2-5; possibly TRBD2 for D (6 bases). This CDR3 comprises 14 residues. Per the germline V gene, CDR1 is MNHEY and CDR2 is SVGAGI. Trimming took 6 bases from V and 1 from J, leaving 12 bases between them. The DNA for the CDR3 is TGTGCCAGCAGGAAAGGGACTTCCCAAGAGACCCAGTACTTC. This gives the protein CASRKGTSQETQYF.

The table lists this clone with a count of one. The chain is built from TRBV6-1 and TRBJ1-6; D call uncertain. V lost 0 bases and J 6 bases, leaving 12 bases between the germline ends. CDR1 is MNHNS and CDR2 is SASEGT in the germline V gene. The CDR3 spans 16 residues. CDR3 region: CASSEAELLTNSPLHF. The CDR3 DNA is TGTGCCAGCAGTGAAGCGGAGCTCCTAACTAATTCACCCCTCCACTTT.

This clone was recorded only once. The chain couples TRBV7-2 to TRBJ2-7, with 10 bases that match TRBD2. V lost 0 bases, J lost 2 bases, and 16 bases stayed unmatched. The germline V gene has CDR1 SGHTA and CDR2 FQGNSA. The CDR3 consists of 20 residues. CDR3 loop: CASSLANAGTSVFSTYEQYF. CDR3 coding DNA: TGTGCCAGCAGCTTAGCGAATGCCGGGACTAGCGTCTTTTCCACCTACGAGCAGTACTTC.